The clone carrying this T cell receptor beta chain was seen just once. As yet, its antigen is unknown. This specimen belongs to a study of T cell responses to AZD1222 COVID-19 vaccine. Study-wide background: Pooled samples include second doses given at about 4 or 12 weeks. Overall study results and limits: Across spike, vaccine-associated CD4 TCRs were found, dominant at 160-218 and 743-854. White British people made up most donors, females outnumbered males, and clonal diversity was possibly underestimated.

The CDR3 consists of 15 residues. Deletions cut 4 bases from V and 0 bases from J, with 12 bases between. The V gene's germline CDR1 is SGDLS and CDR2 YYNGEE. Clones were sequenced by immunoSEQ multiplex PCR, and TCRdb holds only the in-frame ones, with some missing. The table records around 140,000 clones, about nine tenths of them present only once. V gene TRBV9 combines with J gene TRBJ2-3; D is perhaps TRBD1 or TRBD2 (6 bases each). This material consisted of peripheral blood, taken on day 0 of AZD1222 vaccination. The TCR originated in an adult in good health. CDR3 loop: CASSMGGRSTDTQYF. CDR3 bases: TGTGCCAGCAGCATGGGGGGCCGTAGCACAGATACGCAGTATTTT.